The source of this T cell receptor beta chain is a study of shared clonotypes between healthy human individuals. In the source study's methods: Quality scores were absent from the junction-only immunoSEQ sequences, so filtering differed. Assay used: immunoSEQ multiplex PCR; TCRdb lists only in-frame clones, some missing. V and J calls and clone size are given by that table; D and trimming were obtained from the DNA. The table shows hundreds of thousands of clones, with around 77% occurring only once. This receptor was obtained from a woman aged 40 to 50 in good health. Some clones in this sample may be carry-over from other donors' samples. The sequenced sample was PBMCs.

The CDR3 loop is CASGLMGQRTEAFF. The CDR3 DNA is TGTGCTAGTGGTTTGATGGGGCAGCGCACTGAAGCTTTCTTT. V usage is TRBV12-5 and J usage is TRBJ1-1, with D possibly being TRBD1 (5 bases). The V and J ends lost 2 bases and 4 bases respectively, with 11 bases between them. Germline-derived CDR1 and CDR2 are LGHNT and FRNRAP. CDR3 size: 14 residues.